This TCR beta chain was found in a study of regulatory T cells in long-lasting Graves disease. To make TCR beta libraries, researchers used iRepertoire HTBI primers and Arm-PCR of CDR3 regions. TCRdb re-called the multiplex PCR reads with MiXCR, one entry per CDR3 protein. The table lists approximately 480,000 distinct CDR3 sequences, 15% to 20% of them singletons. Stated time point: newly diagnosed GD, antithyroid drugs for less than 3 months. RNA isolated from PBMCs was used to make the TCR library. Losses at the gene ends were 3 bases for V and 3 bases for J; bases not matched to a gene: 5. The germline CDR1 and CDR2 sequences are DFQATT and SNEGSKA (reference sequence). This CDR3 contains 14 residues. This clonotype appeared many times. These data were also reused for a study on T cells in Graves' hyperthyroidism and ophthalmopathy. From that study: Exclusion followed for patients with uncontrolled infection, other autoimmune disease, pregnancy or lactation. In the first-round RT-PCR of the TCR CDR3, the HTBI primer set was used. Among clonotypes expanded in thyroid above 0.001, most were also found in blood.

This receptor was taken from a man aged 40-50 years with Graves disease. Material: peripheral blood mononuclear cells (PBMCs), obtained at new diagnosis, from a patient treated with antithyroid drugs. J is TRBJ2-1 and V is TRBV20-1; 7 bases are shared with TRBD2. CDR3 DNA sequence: TGCAGTGCTAGGCGGCTAGCGGACTACAATGAGCAGTTCTTC. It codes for CSARRLADYNEQFF.